This TCR beta chain was obtained from a study of CD8 T cells in ankylosing spondylitis. The study's findings and limits: Significantly higher representation of disease-linked clones was reported for matched ankylosing spondylitis synovial fluid. Prior work had noted some motif variants in reactive arthritis blood and synovial fluid. Roughly 8 highly homologous variants made up a TCR beta motif that seemed to typify ankylosing spondylitis blood.

In making TCR beta libraries, quantitative 5'-RACE with molecular barcodes was used. TCRdb recomputed calls from the 5' RACE reads with MiXCR, one row per CDR3 protein. Among fewer than 750,000 distinct CDR3 sequences listed, roughly 19% were seen once. As concerns this clonotype: The target antigen is unknown. At one of its ends the junction is not consistent with the germline gene, which may arise from a read error.

Germline CDR1 SQVTM, CDR2 ANQGSEA. The CDR3 extends over 12 amino acids. The sample was blood, either unsorted or a sorted T cell fraction (not recorded which). The genes are TRBV29-1 and TRBJ1-1; D remains ambiguous. The receptor was isolated from a male donor with ankylosing spondylitis. CDR3 DNA sequence: TGCAGCGCAAGAAACCTTAACACTGAACCTTTCTTT. It translates to CSARNLNTEPFF. The full variable domain, rest sourced from reference TRBV29-1 and TRBJ1-1, is SAVISQKPSRDICQRGTSLTIQCQVDSQVTMMFWYRQQPGQSLTLIATANQGSEATYESGFVIDKFPISRPNLTFSTLTVSNMSPEDSSIYLCSARNLNTEPFFGQGTRLTVV.